One sample yielded the 18 T cell receptor beta chains listed below, sequenced in a study of metastatic and nonmetastatic thyroid tumors. Each patient went into thyroid surgery without having received any treatment. Via MiXCR, TCRdb re-called the PCR reads. The sample shows roughly 64,000 clones, about 4% of them seen only once. What was sequenced was blood. All receptors derive from a female donor with papillary thyroid cancer or a benign thyroid nodule (not recorded which). Some clones in this sample may be carry-over from other donors' samples.

This clone was seen a handful of times. The chain combines TRBV27 with TRBJ2-1; D may match TRBD1 or TRBD2 (5 bases each). Germline CDR1 MNHEY, CDR2 SMNVEV (reference sequence). V lost 2 bases, J lost 8 bases, and 10 bases lay in between. The CDR3 consists of 13 residues. CDR3 coding DNA: TGTGCCAGCAGTTTAGTTAGGGGAGATGAGCAGTTCTTC. This sequence encodes CASSLVRGDEQFF.

This clone was counted many times. V usage is TRBV10-2 and J usage is TRBJ2-1, with 8 bases fitting TRBD1. J was trimmed by 5 bases and V by 6 bases; bases with no gene match: 9. CDR1 WSHSY and CDR2 SAAADI come from the germline V gene. The CDR3 extends over 15 amino acids. CDR3: CASRNGQGANNEQFF. The CDR3 nucleotides read TGCGCCAGCAGAAACGGGCAGGGGGCCAACAATGAGCAGTTCTTC.

This clone was seen many times. This rearrangement joins TRBV12-3 or TRBV12-4 to TRBJ2-1; 8 bases fit TRBD2. CDR3 length: 15 residues. The ends lost 4 bases at V and 3 bases at J; junction bases unmatched: 5. CDR3 residues: CASSSGAGVYNEQFF. CDR3 DNA: TGTGCCAGCAGTTCGGGAGCGGGAGTCTACAATGAGCAGTTCTTC.

DNA for the CDR3: TGCGCCAGCAGCCATCCGGGACTAGCGGGAGAGATCGACCAAGAGACCCAGTACTTC. Translating gives CASSHPGLAGEIDQETQYF. The V gene is TRBV4-1, the J gene TRBJ2-5; 14 nucleotides match TRBD2. V was pared by 3 bases and J by 0 bases, with 9 bases of the junction left unmatched. The CDR3 runs 19 residues. Germline CDR1 reads MGHRA; CDR2 reads YSYEKL.

J is TRBJ2-7 and V is TRBV20-1; 7 nucleotides agree with TRBD2. Germline lookup yields CDR1 DFQATT and CDR2 SNEGSKA (reference sequence). J gave up 2 bases and V 6 bases, and 7 bases lay outside the gene matches. The length of the CDR3 is 13 residues. CDR3 sequence (DNA): TGCAGTGCCGGGAGGACTTATACCTACGAGCAGTACTTC. This codes for CSAGRTYTYEQYF.

This clone has a count of ten or more. This chain joins TRBV27 and TRBJ2-1, with D possibly matching TRBD2 (7 bases). Germline-derived CDR1 and CDR2 are MNHEY and SMNVEV (reference sequence). The CDR3 runs to 16 residues. The CDR3 loop reads CASGGLNSGSLNEQFF. Here the CDR3 DNA reads TGTGCTAGTGGGGGGCTGAATAGCGGGTCATTAAATGAGCAGTTCTTC.

This clone was seen ten or more times. The chain recombines TRBV28 with TRBJ1-5; 8 nucleotides line up with TRBD1. The CDR3 loop spans 15 amino acids. V trimming: 6 bases; J trimming: 7 bases; junction bases outside the gene matches: 11. Germline CDR1 reads MDHEN; CDR2 reads SYDVKM. CDR3 region: CASSVDTGGSQPQHF. Here the CDR3 DNA reads TGTGCCAGCAGCGTAGATACAGGGGGGAGCCAGCCCCAGCATTTT.

This clone turned up a few times. This sequence joins TRBV24-1 and TRBJ2-5, with a tentative D call TRBD1 (5 bases). CDR1 is KGHDR and CDR2 is SFDVKD in the germline V gene. The CDR3 is 13 residues long. The V and J ends lost 7 bases and 2 bases respectively, with 10 bases between them. CDR3 loop: CATRQGTQETQYF. CDR3 coding DNA: TGTGCCACCAGGCAGGGCACACAAGAGACCCAGTACTTC.

This clone was detected only a few times. This may be a read error, as it is one base from a much larger clone. The chain links TRBV5-6 to TRBJ1-6, with D possibly TRBD1 on 6 matching bases. CDR1 SGHDT and CDR2 YYEEEE come from the germline V gene. Trimming took off 4 bases at V and 5 bases at J, with 16 bases between the two ends. The CDR3 consists of 16 residues. The CDR3 DNA sequence: TGTGCCAGCAGCCGCAGCGGAGAGGGGGATAATTCACCCCTCCACTTT. Protein sequence: CASSRSGEGDNSPLHF.

The chain is built from TRBV6-2 or TRBV6-3 and TRBJ2-7; D unclear. Germline-derived CDR1 and CDR2 are MNHEY and SVGEGT. The CDR3 runs to 14 residues. V lost 8 bases to trimming and J lost 0 bases, with 14 bases between them. Here the CDR3 DNA reads TGTGCCAGCGGTCTAACGGGCAGCTCCTACGAGCAGTACTTC. It encodes CASGLTGSSYEQYF.

Notes on this clone: Just one base apart from a much larger clone, this may be a read error. The V and J genes are TRBV10-3 and TRBJ2-5; D is undetermined. Germline V gives CDR1 ENHRY, CDR2 SYGVKD. CDR3 length: 12 amino acids. Trimming took off 2 bases at V and 5 bases at J, with 6 bases between the two ends. CDR3: CAISERYETQYF. CDR3 nucleotide sequence: TGTGCCATCAGTGAGAGATACGAGACCCAGTACTTC.

This clone was found a few times. This may stem from a read error, because a much larger clone lies one nucleotide away. The chain has TRBV5-5 and TRBJ2-3; D uncertain. Germline CDR1 SGHKS, CDR2 YYEKEE (reference sequence). The CDR3 contains 14 residues. For the CDR3, the DNA is TGTGCCAGCAGCTTGGGGCCGAGCACATATACGCAGTATTTT. Translated, it gives CASSLGPSTYTQYF.

Concerning this clone: This may be a read error: a much more frequent sequence differs by one nucleotide. The chain carries TRBV3-1 and TRBJ2-4, with 7 bases fitting TRBD1. Germline values: CDR1 LGHDT, CDR2 YNNKEL (reference sequence). This CDR3 is 16 amino acids long. Trimming removed 4 bases from V and 9 bases from J; junction bases left unmatched: 15. The CDR3, as DNA: TGTGCCAGCAGCCCCACCCTGACAGGGATGGGAAGCATTCAGTACTTC. It encodes CASSPTLTGMGSIQYF.

This clone was picked up many times. The chain combines TRBV20-1 with TRBJ1-2; D gene unclear. CDR3 length: 13 amino acids. Trimming removed 0 bases at V and 1 base at J, with 6 bases between. Looked up from germline, CDR1 is DFQATT and CDR2 is SNEGSKA (reference sequence). The CDR3 DNA sequence: TGCAGTGCTAGAGATGCCGGTAACTATGGCTACACCTTC. Translation: CSARDAGNYGYTF.

This clone is medium-sized in the sample. The genes are TRBV6-2 or TRBV6-3 and TRBJ2-2, with TRBD2 matching 9 bases. CDR3 length: 14 amino acids. CDR1 and CDR2 (germline): MNHEY, SVGEGT. The J segment lost 12 bases and the V segment lost 2 bases, leaving 7 bases of the junction unmatched. CDR3 DNA: TGTGCCAGCAGTTACCATAGCGGGAGTGTGAAGCTGTTTTTT. The encoded protein is CASSYHSGSVKLFF.

This clone was seen ten or more times. It is likely a read error, because the conserved phenylalanine at the end of the CDR3 is missing. The V gene is TRBV5-5, the J gene TRBJ2-1; 12 positions match TRBD2. The CDR3 sequence is 14 residues long. V shed 4 bases, J shed 7 bases, and the junction held 3 bases outside the gene matches. Germline-derived CDR1 and CDR2 are SGHKS and YYEKEE (reference sequence). This CDR3 is CASSLAGGPNEQFL. The DNA of the CDR3 is TGTGCCAGCAGCCTAGCGGGAGGGCCTAATGAGCAGTTCCTC.

In its sample, this clone was seen many times. The rearrangement joins TRBV28 to TRBJ1-2; D uncertain. The CDR3 covers 12 residues. Germline V lookup: CDR1 MDHEN, CDR2 SYDVKM. V was pared by 5 bases and J by 6 bases, with 10 bases between. CDR3 sequence: CASSVMRDGYTF. Written as DNA, the CDR3 is TGTGCCAGCAGTGTGATGCGAGATGGCTACACCTTC.

This clone came up many times. The rearrangement uses TRBV9 and TRBJ2-1; TRBD2 aligns across 7 bases. The CDR3 runs to 15 residues. The V segment lost 4 bases and the J segment 7 bases; nucleotides outside the gene matches: 11. From germline, CDR1 is SGDLS and CDR2 YYNGEE. CDR3 residues: CASSPVAGVRNEQFF. The CDR3 DNA is TGTGCCAGCAGCCCAGTGGCGGGAGTAAGGAATGAGCAGTTCTTC.